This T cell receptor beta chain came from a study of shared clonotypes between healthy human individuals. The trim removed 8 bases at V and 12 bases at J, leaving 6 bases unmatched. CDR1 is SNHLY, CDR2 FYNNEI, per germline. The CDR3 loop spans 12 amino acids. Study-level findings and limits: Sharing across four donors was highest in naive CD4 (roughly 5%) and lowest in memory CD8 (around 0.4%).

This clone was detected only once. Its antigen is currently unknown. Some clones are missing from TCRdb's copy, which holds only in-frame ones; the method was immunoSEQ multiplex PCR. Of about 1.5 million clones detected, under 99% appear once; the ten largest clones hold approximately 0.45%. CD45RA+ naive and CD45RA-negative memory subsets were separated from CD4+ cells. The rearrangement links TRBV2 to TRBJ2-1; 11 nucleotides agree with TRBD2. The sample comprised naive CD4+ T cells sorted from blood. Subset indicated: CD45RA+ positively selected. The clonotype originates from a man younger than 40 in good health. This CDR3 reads CASQTSGKVQFF. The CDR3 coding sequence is TGTGCCAGCCAGACTAGCGGGAAGGTGCAGTTCTTC.